The clone carrying this T cell receptor beta chain appeared many times. What it binds is not known. This sample was taken from a study of T cells in Graves' hyperthyroidism and ophthalmopathy. Study context: Peripheral blood was taken when the disease was first diagnosed, before any treatment began. Study results and limitations: Expanded thyroid clonotypes (above 0.001) were mostly also found in blood. Before onset, by a median of around 6.4 months, the model predicted ophthalmopathy.

Patients aged 18 to 65 had newly diagnosed hyperthyroidism of under 2 months' duration. Germline values: CDR1 MRHNA, CDR2 SNTAGT. Trimming shortened V by 5 bases and J by 5 bases, and 9 bases separated the two germline ends. The CDR3 has 13 amino acids. The source material, RNA transcripts, was used to amplify TCR beta CDR3 regions. A set of HTBI primers served as the primers for a first-round RT-PCR of the TCR CDR3. TCRdb ran MiXCR on the multiplex PCR reads and lists one entry per CDR3 protein. There are fewer than 900,000 distinct CDR3 sequences in the sample; about a sixth occur only once, and about 8.4% lies in the top ten.

This TCR derives from a young man with Graves' hyperthyroidism. The sequencing input was blood. The rearrangement joins TRBV6-4 to TRBJ2-2; possible D gene TRBD1, 6 bases. The CDR3 spells CASSMDRTGELFF. The CDR3 DNA reads as TGTGCCAGCAGTATGGACAGAACCGGGGAGCTGTTTTTT.